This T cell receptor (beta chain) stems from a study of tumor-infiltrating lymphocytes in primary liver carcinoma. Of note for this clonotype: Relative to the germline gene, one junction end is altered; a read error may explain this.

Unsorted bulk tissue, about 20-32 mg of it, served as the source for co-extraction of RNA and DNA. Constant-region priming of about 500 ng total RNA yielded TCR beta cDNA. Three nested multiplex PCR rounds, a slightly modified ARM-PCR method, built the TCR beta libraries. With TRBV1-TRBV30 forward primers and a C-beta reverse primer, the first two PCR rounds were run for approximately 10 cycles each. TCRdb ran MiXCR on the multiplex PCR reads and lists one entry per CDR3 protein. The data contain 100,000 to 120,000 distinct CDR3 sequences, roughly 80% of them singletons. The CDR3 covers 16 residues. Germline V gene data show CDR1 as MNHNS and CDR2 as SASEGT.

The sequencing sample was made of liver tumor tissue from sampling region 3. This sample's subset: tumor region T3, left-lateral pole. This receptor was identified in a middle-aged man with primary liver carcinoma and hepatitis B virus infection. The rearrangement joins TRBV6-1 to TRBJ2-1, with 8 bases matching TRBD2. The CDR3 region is CAISTLTSARSHEQFF. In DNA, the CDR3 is TGTGCCATCAGTACCTTGACTAGCGCGAGAAGCCATGAGCAGTTCTTC.